This T cell receptor beta chain was retrieved from a study of early T cells in non-severe SARS-CoV-2 infection. Study details: Sequencing was performed on bulk RNA from unsorted whole blood, leaving chains unpaired. Study findings and constraints: Matching results from VDJdb favored anti-spike CD8 responses, leaving private and CD4 specificities undetected.

Molecules of cDNA were individually given unique molecular identifiers that were attached to them. TCRdb re-called the 5' RACE reads through MiXCR, storing one row per CDR3 protein. The sample has 75,000 to 80,000 distinct CDR3 sequences; 8.5% to 10% are singletons. This CDR3 region has 17 residues. In germline, CDR1 is LNHDA, CDR2 SQIVND (reference sequence). With 5 bases removed from V and 2 bases from J, the gap between germline ends came to 22 bases. Ten or more counts support this clonotype. Antigen unknown. The rearrangement links TRBV19 to TRBJ2-7; perhaps TRBD1 as D (6 bases). Sequencing input: whole blood. The receptor's source is an adult who was a healthcare worker with PCR-confirmed SARS-CoV-2 infection or an uninfected control (not recorded which). The CDR3 here is CASSHSLTGTQTYEQYF. The CDR3 bases are TGTGCCAGTAGTCACTCTCTTACCGGGACACAGACCTACGAGCAGTACTTC.